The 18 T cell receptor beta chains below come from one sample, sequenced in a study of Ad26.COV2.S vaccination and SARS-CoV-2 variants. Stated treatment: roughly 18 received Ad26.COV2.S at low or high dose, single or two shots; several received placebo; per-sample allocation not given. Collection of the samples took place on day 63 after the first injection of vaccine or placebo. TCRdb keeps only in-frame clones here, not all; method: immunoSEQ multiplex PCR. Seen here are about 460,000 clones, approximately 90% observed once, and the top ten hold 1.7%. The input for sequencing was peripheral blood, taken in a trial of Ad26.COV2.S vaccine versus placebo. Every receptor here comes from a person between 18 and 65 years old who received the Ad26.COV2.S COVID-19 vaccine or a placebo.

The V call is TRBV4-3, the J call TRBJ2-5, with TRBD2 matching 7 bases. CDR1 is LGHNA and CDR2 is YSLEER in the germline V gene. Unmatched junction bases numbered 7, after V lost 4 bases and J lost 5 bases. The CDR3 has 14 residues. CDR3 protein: CASSPGGLRETQYF. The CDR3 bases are TGCGCCAGCAGCCCGGGGGGTTTGAGGGAGACCCAGTACTTC.

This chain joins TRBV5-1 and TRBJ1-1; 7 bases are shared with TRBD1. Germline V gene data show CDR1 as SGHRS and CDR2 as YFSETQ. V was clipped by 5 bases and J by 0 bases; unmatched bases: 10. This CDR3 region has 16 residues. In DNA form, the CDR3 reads TGCGCCAGCAGTGCGGGACAGACCTCATTGAACACTGAAGCTTTCTTT. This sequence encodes CASSAGQTSLNTEAFF.

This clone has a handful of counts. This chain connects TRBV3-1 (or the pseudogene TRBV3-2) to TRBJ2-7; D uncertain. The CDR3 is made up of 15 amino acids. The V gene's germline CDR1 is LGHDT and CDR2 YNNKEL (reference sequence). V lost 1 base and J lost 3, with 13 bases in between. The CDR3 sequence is CASSQADLFYYEQYF. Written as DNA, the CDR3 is TGTGCCAGCAGCCAAGCGGACCTCTTTTACTACGAGCAGTACTTC.

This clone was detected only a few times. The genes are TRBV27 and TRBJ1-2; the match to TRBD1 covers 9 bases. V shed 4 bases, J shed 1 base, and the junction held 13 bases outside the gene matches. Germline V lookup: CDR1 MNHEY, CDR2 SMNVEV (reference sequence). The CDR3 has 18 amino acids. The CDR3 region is CASSSATWGQGINYGYTF. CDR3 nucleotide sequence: TGTGCCAGCAGTTCCGCCACCTGGGGACAGGGAATTAACTATGGCTACACCTTC.

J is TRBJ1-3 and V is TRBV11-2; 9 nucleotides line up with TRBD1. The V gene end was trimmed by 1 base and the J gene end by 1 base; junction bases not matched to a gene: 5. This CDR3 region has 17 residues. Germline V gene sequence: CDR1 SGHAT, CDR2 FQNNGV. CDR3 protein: CASSLGDREKSGNTIYF. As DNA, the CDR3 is TGTGCCAGCAGCTTAGGGGACAGGGAAAAATCTGGAAACACCATATATTTT. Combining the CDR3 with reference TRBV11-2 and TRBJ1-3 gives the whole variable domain EAGVAQSPRYKIIEKRQSVAFWCNPISGHATLYWYQQILGQGPKLLIQFQNNGVVDDSQLPKDRFSAERLKGVDSTLKIQPAKLEDSAVYLCASSLGDREKSGNTIYFGEGSWLTVV.

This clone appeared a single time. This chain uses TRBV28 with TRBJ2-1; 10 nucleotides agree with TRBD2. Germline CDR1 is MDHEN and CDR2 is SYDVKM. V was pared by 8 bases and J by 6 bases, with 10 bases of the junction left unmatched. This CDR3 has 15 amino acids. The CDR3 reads CASWRGTSDRNEQFF. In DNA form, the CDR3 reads TGTGCCAGCTGGAGGGGGACTAGCGATCGCAATGAGCAGTTCTTC.

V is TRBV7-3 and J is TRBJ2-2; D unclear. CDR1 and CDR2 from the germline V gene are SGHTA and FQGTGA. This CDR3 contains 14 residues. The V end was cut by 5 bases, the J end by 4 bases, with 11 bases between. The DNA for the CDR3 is TGTGCCAGCAGCCAATACATGGGCACCGGGGAGCTGTTTTTT. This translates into CASSQYMGTGELFF.

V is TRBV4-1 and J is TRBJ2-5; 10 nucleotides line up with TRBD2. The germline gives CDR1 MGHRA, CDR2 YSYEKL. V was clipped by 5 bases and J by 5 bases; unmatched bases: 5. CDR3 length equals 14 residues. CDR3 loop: CASSEGLATETQYF. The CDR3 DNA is TGCGCCAGCAGCGAGGGACTAGCGACTGAGACCCAGTACTTC.

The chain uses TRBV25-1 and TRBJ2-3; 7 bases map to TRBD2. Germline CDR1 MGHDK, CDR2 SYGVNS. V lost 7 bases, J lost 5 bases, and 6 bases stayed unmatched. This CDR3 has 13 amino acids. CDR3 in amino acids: CASTAGVGDTQYF. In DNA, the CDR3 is TGTGCCAGCACGGCGGGAGTGGGAGATACGCAGTATTTT.

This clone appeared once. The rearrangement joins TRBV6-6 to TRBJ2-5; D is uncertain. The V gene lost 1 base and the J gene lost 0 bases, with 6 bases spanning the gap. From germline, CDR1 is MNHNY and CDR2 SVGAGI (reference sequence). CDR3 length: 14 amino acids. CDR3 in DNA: TGTGCCAGCAGTTACTTACAGAACCAAGAGACCCAGTACTTC. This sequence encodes CASSYLQNQETQYF.

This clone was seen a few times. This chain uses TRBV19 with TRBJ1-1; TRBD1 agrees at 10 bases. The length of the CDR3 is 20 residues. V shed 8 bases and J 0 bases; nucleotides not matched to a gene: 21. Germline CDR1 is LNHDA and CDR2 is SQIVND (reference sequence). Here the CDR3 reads CASETGTGELYPLMNTEAFF. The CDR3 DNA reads TGTGCCAGTGAAACCGGGACAGGGGAACTCTACCCCTTAATGAACACTGAAGCTTTCTTT.

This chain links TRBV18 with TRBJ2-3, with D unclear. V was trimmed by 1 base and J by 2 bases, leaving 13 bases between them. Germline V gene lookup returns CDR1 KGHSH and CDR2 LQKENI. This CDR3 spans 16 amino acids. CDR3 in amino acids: CASSPRIDLLTDTQYF. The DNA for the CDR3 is TGTGCCAGCTCACCACGTATCGACTTACTCACAGATACGCAGTATTTT.

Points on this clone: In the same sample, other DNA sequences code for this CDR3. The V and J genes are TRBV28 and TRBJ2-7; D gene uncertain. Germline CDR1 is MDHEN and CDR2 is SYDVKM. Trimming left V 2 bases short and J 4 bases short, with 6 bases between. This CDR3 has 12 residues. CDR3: CASSLLGYEQYF. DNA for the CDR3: TGTGCCAGCAGTTTACTTGGGTACGAGCAGTACTTC.

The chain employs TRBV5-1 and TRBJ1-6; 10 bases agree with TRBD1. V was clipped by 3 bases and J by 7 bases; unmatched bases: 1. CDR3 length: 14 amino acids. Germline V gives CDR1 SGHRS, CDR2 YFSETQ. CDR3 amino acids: CASSWGQGNSPLHF. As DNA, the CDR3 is TGCGCCAGCAGCTGGGGACAGGGGAATTCACCCCTCCACTTT.

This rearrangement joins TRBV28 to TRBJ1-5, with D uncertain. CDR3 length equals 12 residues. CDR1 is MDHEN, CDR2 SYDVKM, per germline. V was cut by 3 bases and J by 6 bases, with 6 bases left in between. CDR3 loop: CASSFMGQPQHF. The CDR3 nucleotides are TGTGCCAGCAGTTTTATGGGTCAGCCCCAGCATTTT.

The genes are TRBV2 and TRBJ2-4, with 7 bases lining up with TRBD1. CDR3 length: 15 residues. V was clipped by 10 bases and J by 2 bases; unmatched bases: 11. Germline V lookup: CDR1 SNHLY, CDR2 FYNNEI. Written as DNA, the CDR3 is TGTGCCACACTAGGGACAGCGACGACCAAAAACATTCAGTACTTC. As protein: CATLGTATTKNIQYF.

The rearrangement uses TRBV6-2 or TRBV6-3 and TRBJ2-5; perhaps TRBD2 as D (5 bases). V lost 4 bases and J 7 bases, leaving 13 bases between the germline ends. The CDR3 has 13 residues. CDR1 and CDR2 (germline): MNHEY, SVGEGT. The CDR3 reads CASSWGEAGTQYF. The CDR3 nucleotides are TGTGCCAGCAGTTGGGGAGAGGCGGGGACCCAGTACTTC.

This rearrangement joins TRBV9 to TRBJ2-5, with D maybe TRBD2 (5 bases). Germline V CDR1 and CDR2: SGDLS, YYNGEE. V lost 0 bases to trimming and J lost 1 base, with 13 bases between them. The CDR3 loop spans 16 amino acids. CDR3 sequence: CASSVAGWGAQETQYF. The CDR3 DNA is TGTGCCAGCAGCGTAGCGGGGTGGGGAGCCCAAGAGACCCAGTACTTC.